These T cell receptor beta chains were read from a single sample in a study of OX40 agonist ivuxolimab in advanced cancers. Here immunoSEQ multiplex PCR was the method, and the copy in TCRdb shows in-frame clones only, minus some. Found here are around 73,000 clones, about 90% of them singletons; the top ten hold roughly 9.7%. Sequenced material: CD4+ or CD8+ T cells sorted from blood, taken in a trial of the OX40 agonist ivuxolimab. The source is an adult with an advanced solid tumor such as melanoma, head and neck, liver or kidney cancer. CDR3s include the opening cysteine and the closing phenylalanine or tryptophan. Fields, in order: CDR3 length, V gene, J gene, D gene, clone size, CDR3 DNA, CDR3 protein. The D gene is left open where the match is weak. Size values are once, few and many counts, or a class for expanded clones, and some rows have none.

length: 14; V: TRBV9; J: TRBJ2-7; D: .; size: .; DNA: TGTGCCAGCAGCGTAGGAGGGAACCCCTACGAGCAGTACTTC; CDR3: CASSVGGNPYEQYF
length: 14; V: TRBV28; J: TRBJ2-4; D: .; size: .; DNA: TGTGCCAGCACACGCCCGTTTCCGGGGCTAGCTCAGTACTTC; CDR3: CASTRPFPGLAQYF
length: 14; V: TRBV4-1; J: TRBJ2-7; D: .; size: few; DNA: TGCGCCAGCAGCCAAGTTCAGGGCAGTTACGAGCAGTACTTC; CDR3: CASSQVQGSYEQYF
length: 16; V: TRBV27; J: TRBJ2-4; D: .; size: .; DNA: TGTGCCAGCAGTTTGGTAGGACCACTAGCCAAAAACATTCAGTACTTC; CDR3: CASSLVGPLAKNIQYF
length: 15; V: TRBV9; J: TRBJ1-6; D: TRBD1; size: .; DNA: TGTGCCAGCAGCGTAGGGGGACAGAAGAATTCACCCCTCCACTTT; CDR3: CASSVGGQKNSPLHF
length: 14; V: TRBV2; J: TRBJ2-7; D: .; size: .; DNA: TGTGCCAGCAGTGTAGGGACACTGGCTACTGAGCAGTACTTC; CDR3: CASSVGTLATEQYF
length: 15; V: TRBV4-1; J: TRBJ2-2; D: .; size: .; DNA: TGCGCCAGCAGCCCGACGGCTACGAACACCGGGGAGCTGTTTTTT; CDR3: CASSPTATNTGELFF
length: 14; V: TRBV15; J: TRBJ2-1; D: TRBD2; size: .; DNA: TGTGCCACCAACGCGGGGGGCCGGGGGAATGAGCAGTTCTTC; CDR3: CATNAGGRGNEQFF
length: 14; V: TRBV2; J: TRBJ2-7; D: TRBD2; size: .; DNA: TGTGCCAGCGGTCGACTAGCGGACTCCTACGAGCAGTACTTC; CDR3: CASGRLADSYEQYF
length: 13; V: TRBV27; J: TRBJ1-5; D: .; size: .; DNA: TGTGCCAGCAGTCCGGGGACTAATCAGCCCCAGCATTTT; CDR3: CASSPGTNQPQHF
length: 15; V: TRBV11-2; J: TRBJ1-5; D: .; size: .; DNA: TGTGCCAGCAGCCGCGAGGGTAGGAGCAATCAGCCCCAGCATTTT; CDR3: CASSREGRSNQPQHF
length: 11; V: TRBV2; J: TRBJ1-1; D: .; size: .; DNA: TGTGCCACATGGATGAACACTGAAGCTTTCTTT; CDR3: CATWMNTEAFF
length: 13; V: TRBV4-1; J: TRBJ2-7; D: TRBD1; size: few; DNA: TGCGCCAGCAGCCCCGGGACAGGCCAACAGCAGTACTTC; CDR3: CASSPGTGQQQYF
length: 14; V: TRBV2; J: TRBJ1-3; D: TRBD1; size: .; DNA: TGTGCCAGCAGGGGGACAGGCACCGGAAACACCATATATTTT; CDR3: CASRGTGTGNTIYF
length: 14; V: TRBV6-5; J: TRBJ2-2; D: .; size: .; DNA: TGTGCCAGCAGCTCGCGCAGGGAGACCGGGGAGCTGTTTTTT; CDR3: CASSSRRETGELFF
length: 17; V: TRBV5-1; J: TRBJ2-2; D: TRBD2; size: few; DNA: TGCGCCAGCAGCACTAGCGGGGGATCCTCGTGGGCCGGGGAGCTGTTTTTT; CDR3: CASSTSGGSSWAGELFF
length: 13; V: TRBV5-4; J: TRBJ2-7; D: TRBD2; size: .; DNA: TGTGCCAGCACCCGGGGGGATGGCTACGAGCAGTACTTC; CDR3: CASTRGDGYEQYF
length: 13; V: TRBV18; J: TRBJ2-1; D: .; size: .; DNA: TGTGCCAGCTCACCAAGTTCAAGCGTGAAGCAGTTCTTC; CDR3: CASSPSSSVKQFF
length: 15; V: TRBV4-1; J: TRBJ1-1; D: TRBD1; size: .; DNA: TGCGCCAGCAGCCAGCGGGACAGGGGGGGAACTGAAGCTTTCTTT; CDR3: CASSQRDRGGTEAFF
length: 11; V: TRBV7-9; J: TRBJ2-1; D: .; size: .; DNA: TGTGCCAGCAGCTCCCCTTATGAGCAGTTCTTC; CDR3: CASSSPYEQFF
length: 18; V: TRBV4-1; J: TRBJ2-2; D: TRBD2; size: .; DNA: TGCGCCAGCGGGGTTTTCGGAGCGGGGGGGCCCGGGACCGGGGAGCTGTTTTTT; CDR3: CASGVFGAGGPGTGELFF
length: 16; V: TRBV7-9; J: TRBJ1-4; D: TRBD1; size: .; DNA: TGTGCCAGCAGCTTGGGGACAGGGGGAACTAATGAAAAACTGTTTTTT; CDR3: CASSLGTGGTNEKLFF
length: 15; V: TRBV29-1; J: TRBJ2-1; D: TRBD2; size: .; DNA: TGCAGCGTTGAAGATCTGACTAGCGGGGGCCATGAGCAGTTCTTC; CDR3: CSVEDLTSGGHEQFF
length: 14; V: TRBV6-5; J: TRBJ1-5; D: .; size: .; DNA: TGTGCCAGCAGCCCAGGGGCGTCATATCAGCCCCAGCATTTT; CDR3: CASSPGASYQPQHF
length: 14; V: TRBV5-6; J: TRBJ2-7; D: .; size: .; DNA: TGTGCCAGCAGCTTGGGACTAGTTCGATACGAGCAGTACTTC; CDR3: CASSLGLVRYEQYF
length: 14; V: TRBV6-1; J: TRBJ2-5; D: .; size: .; DNA: TGTGCCAGCAGTACCCTGGGTGGGGGAGAGACCCAGTACTTC; CDR3: CASSTLGGGETQYF
length: 17; V: TRBV10-3; J: TRBJ2-3; D: TRBD1; size: once; DNA: TGTGCCATCAGTGAGTCGTTGGGGACAGGCATCACAGATACGCAGTATTTT; CDR3: CAISESLGTGITDTQYF
length: 14; V: TRBV5-5; J: TRBJ2-1; D: .; size: once; DNA: TGTGCCAGCAGCTTAGGAGAGTCCTACAATGAGCAGTTCTTC; CDR3: CASSLGESYNEQFF
length: 16; V: TRBV5-6; J: TRBJ2-3; D: TRBD2; size: .; DNA: TGTGCCAGCAACCTAGCGGGAGTGATGGAAACAGATACGCAGTATTTT; CDR3: CASNLAGVMETDTQYF
length: 17; V: TRBV2; J: TRBJ2-6; D: .; size: once; DNA: TGTGCCAGCAGAATGTCCGCCCTGGGCGGAGGGGCCAACGTCCTGACTTTC; CDR3: CASRMSALGGGANVLTF
length: 16; V: TRBV7-9; J: TRBJ1-1; D: TRBD1; size: .; DNA: TGTGCCAGCAGCACTCCCCGGGACAGGTGGAACACTGAAGCTTTCTTT; CDR3: CASSTPRDRWNTEAFF
length: 15; V: TRBV5-1; J: TRBJ2-7; D: .; size: .; DNA: TGCGCCAGCAGCTTGGATTACAGATTCTCCTACGAGCAGTACTTC; CDR3: CASSLDYRFSYEQYF
length: 15; V: TRBV25-1; J: TRBJ2-7; D: .; size: .; DNA: TGTGCCAGCAGTGAAGGGCGTGAGGGGAGTTACGAGCAGTACTTC; CDR3: CASSEGREGSYEQYF
length: 17; V: TRBV27; J: TRBJ1-2; D: .; size: .; DNA: TGTGCCAGCAGTTTAACCCCTCGGAGGGGTATTAGGTATGGCTACACCTTC; CDR3: CASSLTPRRGIRYGYTF
length: 14; V: TRBV18; J: TRBJ2-5; D: TRBD1; size: .; DNA: TGTGCCAGCTCACCGACGGGACAGAAAGAGACCCAGTACTTC; CDR3: CASSPTGQKETQYF
length: 15; V: TRBV11-3; J: TRBJ2-3; D: TRBD2; size: once; DNA: TGTGCCAGCAGTCCGGGACTAGGTTACACAGATACGCAGTATTTT; CDR3: CASSPGLGYTDTQYF
length: 16; V: TRBV27; J: TRBJ2-2; D: .; size: .; DNA: TGTGCCAGCAGTTTAAAGAGGACTTTGAACACCGGGGAGCTGTTTTTT; CDR3: CASSLKRTLNTGELFF
length: 15; V: TRBV2; J: TRBJ1-5; D: TRBD1; size: few; DNA: TGTGCCAGCAGAACGACAGGGATTAGCAATCAGCCCCAGCATTTT; CDR3: CASRTTGISNQPQHF
length: 17; V: TRBV9; J: TRBJ2-1; D: TRBD2; size: .; DNA: TGTGCCAGCAGCGTAGACGTAGCGGGAATCTCCTACAATGAGCAGTTCTTC; CDR3: CASSVDVAGISYNEQFF
length: 15; V: TRBV7-7; J: TRBJ2-1; D: .; size: .; DNA: TGTGCCAGCAGCTTAGAAGTAGGAAGTGCGAATGAGCAGTTCTTC; CDR3: CASSLEVGSANEQFF
length: 15; V: TRBV7-9; J: TRBJ2-2; D: .; size: .; DNA: TGTGCCAGCAGCATGAGAGGGGGGAACACCGGGGAGCTGTTTTTT; CDR3: CASSMRGGNTGELFF
length: 12; V: TRBV29-1; J: TRBJ2-5; D: .; size: .; DNA: TGCAGCGTTGTCACAGGGCAAGAGACCCAGTACTTC; CDR3: CSVVTGQETQYF
length: 13; V: TRBV6-5; J: TRBJ2-1; D: .; size: once; DNA: TGTGCCAGCGGTGGGGCTATCTACAATGAGCAGTTCTTC; CDR3: CASGGAIYNEQFF
length: 12; V: TRBV9; J: TRBJ1-3; D: .; size: .; DNA: TGTGCCAGCAGCACACCTGGAAACACCATATATTTT; CDR3: CASSTPGNTIYF
length: 15; V: TRBV27; J: TRBJ2-1; D: TRBD2; size: once; DNA: TGTGCCAGCACCTCGGGACTAGCGGCTTACAATGAGCAGTTCTTC; CDR3: CASTSGLAAYNEQFF
length: 12; V: TRBV7-9; J: TRBJ2-5; D: .; size: .; DNA: TGTGCCAGCACAAGAGGTGGGAAGACCCAGTACTTC; CDR3: CASTRGGKTQYF
length: 13; V: TRBV6-1; J: TRBJ2-5; D: .; size: .; DNA: TGTGCCAGCAGTTCCTTTACAGGGTTGGGTGCCGACTTC; CDR3: CASSSFTGLGADF
length: 14; V: TRBV2; J: TRBJ1-5; D: .; size: .; DNA: TGTGCCAGCCGAACCGGGCAGGGATATCAGCCCCAGCATTTT; CDR3: CASRTGQGYQPQHF
length: 12; V: TRBV27; J: TRBJ1-4; D: TRBD1; size: .; DNA: TGTGCCAGCAGGGGACAGGGAGGAAAACTGTTTTTT; CDR3: CASRGQGGKLFF
length: 15; V: TRBV27; J: TRBJ2-7; D: .; size: .; DNA: TGTGCCAGCAGTATCCTCTATCGCCTCGGCTACGAGCAGTACTTC; CDR3: CASSILYRLGYEQYF
length: 13; V: TRBV5-1; J: TRBJ2-7; D: .; size: once; DNA: TGCGCCAGCAGCTGGGGACGGGACTACGAGCAGTACTTC; CDR3: CASSWGRDYEQYF
length: 11; V: TRBV27; J: TRBJ1-1; D: .; size: few; DNA: TGTGCCAGCAGTTGGGGGTCAGAAGCTTTCTTT; CDR3: CASSWGSEAFF
length: 13; V: TRBV9; J: TRBJ2-2; D: .; size: .; DNA: TGTGCCAGCAGCGTAGAAGACACCGGGGAGCTGTTTTTT; CDR3: CASSVEDTGELFF
length: 13; V: TRBV25-1; J: TRBJ2-7; D: .; size: .; DNA: TGTGCCAGCAGTGGAGGCACAGGTCACGAGCAGTACTTC; CDR3: CASSGGTGHEQYF
length: 15; V: TRBV6-5; J: TRBJ1-6; D: TRBD1; size: .; DNA: TGTGCCAGCAGTTACCTGGGACAGGGGAATTCACCCCTCCACTTT; CDR3: CASSYLGQGNSPLHF
length: 14; V: TRBV4-1; J: TRBJ1-4; D: .; size: .; DNA: TGCGCCAGCACCCCACTTGAAACTAATGAAAAACTGTTTTTT; CDR3: CASTPLETNEKLFF
length: 15; V: TRBV7-3; J: TRBJ2-3; D: .; size: .; DNA: TGTGCCAGCAGCTTAACCCTCGCATTCACAGATACGCAGTATTTT; CDR3: CASSLTLAFTDTQYF
length: 19; V: TRBV4-1; J: TRBJ1-4; D: .; size: .; DNA: TGCGCCAGCAGCCAAGATCGGTTACCTGACGGATCAACTAATGAAAAACTGTTTTTT; CDR3: CASSQDRLPDGSTNEKLFF
length: 14; V: TRBV27; J: TRBJ2-1; D: .; size: .; DNA: TGTGCCAGCAGACCCCCGGGACTTTACAATGAGCAGTTCTTC; CDR3: CASRPPGLYNEQFF